The subject of this entry is one T cell receptor (beta chain). Antigen: not known. This sample was taken from a study of T cell responses to AZD1222 COVID-19 vaccine. Findings and caveats of the study: White British ancestry dominated among donors, who included more females, and clonal diversity was possibly underestimated. Regions left unmutated in variants are reportedly the target of nearly half of spike-specific TCRs. Baseline serostatus was positive in only a handful of AZD1222 recipients.

TCRdb keeps only in-frame clones here, not all; method: immunoSEQ multiplex PCR. The sample includes fewer than 150,000 clones, 93% of them seen just once. Per germline, CDR1 SGDLS and CDR2 YYNGEE. The CDR3 has 13 residues. The V gene lost 3 bases and the J gene lost 1 base, with 7 bases spanning the gap. The receptor was isolated from an adult in good health. The chain couples TRBV9 to TRBJ1-1; D is perhaps TRBD1 (6 bases). The sample consisted of peripheral blood, taken on day 0 of AZD1222 vaccination. The CDR3 region has the DNA TGTGCCAGCAGCGAGGGACAGAACACTGAAGCTTTCTTT. It yields the protein CASSEGQNTEAFF.